The rows below give T cell receptor beta chains drawn from one sample of a study of PD-1 blockade in classical Hodgkin lymphoma. TCRdb's copy holds only in-frame clones and misses some; the assay was immunoSEQ multiplex PCR. In the table there are 50,000 to 65,000 clones, about 89% of which are singletons. This specimen was peripheral blood mononuclear cells (PBMCs), taken before the fourth cycle of nivolumab. The receptors stem from a human donor with classical Hodgkin lymphoma. The CDR3 runs from the conserved cysteine through the conserved F or W. The D gene is left open where the match is weak. Only some rows state a clone size, as once, few, many or a class for expanded clones.

cdr3_nt | cdr3_aa | j_call | clone_size | v_call | d_call
TGTGCCAGCAGCGTACTCCAGGACCTAGGGGAAAAACTGTTTTTT | CASSVLQDLGEKLFF | TRBJ1-4 | NA | TRBV9 | NA
TGTGCCAGCAGCCGGGGGGATTGGAGCTCCTACGAGCAGTACTTC | CASSRGDWSSYEQYF | TRBJ2-7 | once | TRBV7-8 | TRBD2
TGTGCTAGCAGCTTAGGAACAGGGGGGTACTACAATGAGCAGTTCTTC | CASSLGTGGYYNEQFF | TRBJ2-1 | NA | TRBV7-7 | TRBD1
TGTGCCAGTAGATCGATCCCCGCTGAAGCTTTCTTT | CASRSIPAEAFF | TRBJ1-1 | NA | TRBV19 | NA
TGTGCCTGGAGTTCGTCGCTATACGAGTGGGGAGAGACCCAGTACTTC | CAWSSSLYEWGETQYF | TRBJ2-5 | NA | TRBV30 | NA
TGTGCCACCAGAGGGGGAGAGACCCAGTACTTC | CATRGGETQYF | TRBJ2-5 | NA | TRBV15 | NA
TGTGCCAGCAGTCCGACAGGGCTCTATCAGCCCCAGCATTTT | CASSPTGLYQPQHF | TRBJ1-5 | NA | TRBV28 | TRBD1
TGTGCCACCAGCAGGGTGGGGGGGCAGCCCCAGCATTTT | CATSRVGGQPQHF | TRBJ1-5 | NA | TRBV15 | NA
TGTGCCAGCAGCTTACGGGGACAGCCCTACGAGCAGTACTTC | CASSLRGQPYEQYF | TRBJ2-7 | NA | TRBV13 | TRBD1
TGTGCCAGCAGCGTGGACCCCAAGGGCAGCTATGGCTACACCTTC | CASSVDPKGSYGYTF | TRBJ1-2 | NA | TRBV9 | NA
TGTGCCAGCAGCCCCACGGGATTTGGCTACACCTTC | CASSPTGFGYTF | TRBJ1-2 | NA | TRBV14 | NA
TGCGCCAGCAGCTTGTCTATTCTCCACCCAACAGGCTCCTTTGGGGATCAGCCCCAGCATTTT | CASSLSILHPTGSFGDQPQHF | TRBJ1-5 | NA | TRBV5-1 | NA
TGTGCCAGCAGTGACAGAGACAGGATGATCTATGGCTACACCTTC | CASSDRDRMIYGYTF | TRBJ1-2 | NA | TRBV6-1 | NA
TGTGCCAGCAGTTTGTATCAGGGGGGGACCTACGAGCAGTACTTC | CASSLYQGGTYEQYF | TRBJ2-7 | NA | TRBV27 | NA
TGTGCCAGCAGTCCCCAGGGGAACACTGAAGCTTTCTTT | CASSPQGNTEAFF | TRBJ1-1 | once | TRBV28 | NA
TGTGCCTGGAGTGTCACGGGGTTTAATCAGCCCCAGCATTTT | CAWSVTGFNQPQHF | TRBJ1-5 | NA | TRBV30 | NA
TGTGCCAGCAGTCGACTAGCGGCCGGGACAGATACGCAGTATTTT | CASSRLAAGTDTQYF | TRBJ2-3 | NA | TRBV14 | TRBD2
TGTGCCAGCAGCACAAGGCATAGGCGGTCGATGAACACTGAAGCTTTCTTT | CASSTRHRRSMNTEAFF | TRBJ1-1 | NA | TRBV13 | NA
TGTGCCAGCAGCCCCCGCCCCTGGTCACCCCTCCACTTT | CASSPRPWSPLHF | TRBJ1-6 | NA | TRBV2 | NA
TGTGCCAGCAGCCCGCGTCATGGGGCCTACGAGCAGTACTTC | CASSPRHGAYEQYF | TRBJ2-7 | NA | TRBV7-9 | NA
TGTGCCAGTAGTATTCTTGGCTCGACTGACGGAGCAGATACGCAGTATTTT | CASSILGSTDGADTQYF | TRBJ2-3 | once | TRBV19 | NA
TGTGCCAGCAGTTGGACTAGCGCGGGTCGGGAGACCCAGTACTTC | CASSWTSAGRETQYF | TRBJ2-5 | NA | TRBV27 | TRBD2
TGTGCCAGCAGCTTGGACGGCTCCTACGAGCAGTACTTC | CASSLDGSYEQYF | TRBJ2-7 | few | TRBV5-4 | NA
TGTGCCAGCAGGAAATCCGAACGAGTTAGGTCTGGGACAGCCTACGAGCAGTACTTC | CASRKSERVRSGTAYEQYF | TRBJ2-7 | NA | TRBV11-2 | TRBD1
TGTGCCAGCAGTGAGACCTACGAAGTCTCTGGAAACACCATATATTTT | CASSETYEVSGNTIYF | TRBJ1-3 | NA | TRBV6-1 | NA
TGTGCCAGCAGTGATACCGGGACAGACTCGCTTCAAGAGACCCAGTACTTC | CASSDTGTDSLQETQYF | TRBJ2-5 | NA | TRBV2 | TRBD1
TGTGCCAGTAGTATGGGGTACAATGAGCAGTTCTTC | CASSMGYNEQFF | TRBJ2-1 | medium-sized | TRBV19 | NA
TGTGCCAGCAGTTTAAAGGGAAGCAATCAGCCCCAGCATTTT | CASSLKGSNQPQHF | TRBJ1-5 | NA | TRBV27 | NA
TGTGCCAGCAGCTTCGCCGGCGGGGAAGGGTACGAGCAGTACTTC | CASSFAGGEGYEQYF | TRBJ2-7 | NA | TRBV5-4 | NA
TGTGCCAGCAGCTTAGACCTAGAGGACCAGTACTTC | CASSLDLEDQYF | TRBJ2-5 | NA | TRBV7-9 | NA
TGTGCCAGCAGCCCGGGACACCCCCTCGGGGAGCTGTTTTTT | CASSPGHPLGELFF | TRBJ2-2 | once | TRBV7-9 | NA
TGTGCCACCACGACAGGGGAATATGAAAAACTGTTTTTT | CATTTGEYEKLFF | TRBJ1-4 | NA | TRBV7-8 | TRBD1
TGTGCCAGCAGCAATAGCGGGGGGCTTTACAATGAGCAGTTCTTC | CASSNSGGLYNEQFF | TRBJ2-1 | few | TRBV9 | TRBD2
TGTGCCTGGAGTGAGCGGGGGGGCACAGATACGCAGTATTTT | CAWSERGGTDTQYF | TRBJ2-3 | NA | TRBV30 | TRBD2
TGTGCCACCCCCAAGGGACAGGGGGATTCACCCCTCCACTTT | CATPKGQGDSPLHF | TRBJ1-6 | NA | TRBV2 | TRBD1
TGTGCCAGCAGCCCTCCGGGGGGATTCTATGGCTACACCTTC | CASSPPGGFYGYTF | TRBJ1-2 | NA | TRBV7-6 | NA
TGTGCCAGCAGAAATACTCAGGGGCCCCACTACGAGCAGTACTTC | CASRNTQGPHYEQYF | TRBJ2-7 | once | TRBV6-6 | NA
TGTGCCAGTAGTATAGGTGGGGTTGAGCAGTTCTTC | CASSIGGVEQFF | TRBJ2-1 | NA | TRBV19 | NA
TGTGCCAGCGGTTGGGGGAACACTGAAGCTTTCTTT | CASGWGNTEAFF | TRBJ1-1 | NA | TRBV7-2 | NA
TGCGCCAGCAGCCAAGAAGACGGGGTTGAAGCTTTCTTT | CASSQEDGVEAFF | TRBJ1-1 | NA | TRBV4-1 | NA
TGTGCCAGCACCGGACAGGCCGCCTATGAAAAACTGTTTTTT | CASTGQAAYEKLFF | TRBJ1-4 | NA | TRBV25-1 | TRBD1
TGTGCCAGCAGTAGCCTCGGGGAGCTGTTTTTT | CASSSLGELFF | TRBJ2-2 | NA | TRBV2 | NA
TGTGCCAGCAGCCCGGACTCCTATAATTCACCCCTCCACTTT | CASSPDSYNSPLHF | TRBJ1-6 | NA | TRBV28 | NA
TGCGCCAGCACTTCGGATTTGGGGGCGAATCAGCCCCAGCATTTT | CASTSDLGANQPQHF | TRBJ1-5 | NA | TRBV4-1 | NA
TGTGCCAGCGGACAGACCTACGAGCAGTACTTC | CASGQTYEQYF | TRBJ2-7 | NA | TRBV27 | NA
TGTGCCAGCAGCCTCGAGGCCCGTAGTAAGGGGAATTCACCCCTCCACTTT | CASSLEARSKGNSPLHF | TRBJ1-6 | NA | TRBV5-5 | NA